These 5 T cell receptor beta chains share one sample of origin, sequenced in a study of blood T cell repertoires in COVID-19 (dated by TCRdb to between 2020 and 2021). The method was the immunoSEQ multiplex PCR assay. TCRdb holds this immuneACCESS table with in-frame rearrangements only. Some clones are missing; in checked studies, unresolved V genes explain under half, and the rest has no known cause. This sample has about 200,000 clones in its table, and approximately 80% of those were observed once. The ten largest clones represent about 15% of the sample. The source material was PBMCs or T cells enriched from blood (not recorded which). Receptors originate from a man in his forties who had recovered from COVID-19.

The chain uses TRBV24-1 and TRBJ2-1; 9 bases are shared with TRBD1. Germline CDR1 is KGHDR and CDR2 is SFDVKD. Germline trimming cut 3 bases from V and 5 bases from J; bases unmatched to any gene: 7. This CDR3 has 16 amino acids. The CDR3 sequence: CATSDPRTGAHNEQFF. The CDR3 region has the DNA TGTGCCACCAGTGATCCGCGGACAGGGGCACACAATGAGCAGTTCTTC.

V usage is TRBV3-1 (or the pseudogene TRBV3-2) and J usage is TRBJ2-1; 9 bases align to TRBD2. Germline V gene data show CDR1 as LGHDT and CDR2 as YNNKEL (reference sequence). This CDR3 is 14 amino acids long. The V and J ends lost 5 bases and 6 bases, in that order; junction bases with no gene match: 5. For the CDR3, the DNA is TGTGCCAGCAGCGGGCGGGAGGGGAGCAATGAGCAGTTCTTC. Its translation is CASSGREGSNEQFF.

The rearrangement uses TRBV7-2 and TRBJ1-6, with TRBD1 matching over 8 bases. Germline loops: CDR1 SGHTA, CDR2 FQGNSA. V dropped 3 bases and J dropped 10; count of bases not matched to a gene: 8. The CDR3 is made up of 15 amino acids. The CDR3 sequence is CASSFAGGGGSPLHF. In nucleotides, the CDR3 is TGTGCCAGCAGCTTTGCAGGGGGCGGAGGGTCACCCCTCCACTTT.

This chain uses TRBV7-9 with TRBJ2-7; TRBD1 aligns across 8 bases. Germline lookup yields CDR1 SEHNR and CDR2 FQNEAQ (reference sequence). V lost 3 bases, J lost 2 bases, and 6 bases stayed unmatched. This CDR3 contains 15 residues. The CDR3 DNA follows: TGTGCCAGCAGCTTGACAGGGGCGCTTACCTACGAGCAGTACTTC. Its protein is CASSLTGALTYEQYF.

The genes are TRBV6-5 and TRBJ1-3, with 7 bases lining up with TRBD1. V lost 7 bases, J lost 2 bases, and 8 bases stayed unmatched. The CDR3 has 15 amino acids. Looked up from germline, CDR1 is MNHEY and CDR2 is SVGAGI. The CDR3 loop is CASISTGATGNTIYF. The CDR3 nucleotides read TGTGCCAGCATTTCAACAGGGGCTACTGGAAACACCATATATTTT.